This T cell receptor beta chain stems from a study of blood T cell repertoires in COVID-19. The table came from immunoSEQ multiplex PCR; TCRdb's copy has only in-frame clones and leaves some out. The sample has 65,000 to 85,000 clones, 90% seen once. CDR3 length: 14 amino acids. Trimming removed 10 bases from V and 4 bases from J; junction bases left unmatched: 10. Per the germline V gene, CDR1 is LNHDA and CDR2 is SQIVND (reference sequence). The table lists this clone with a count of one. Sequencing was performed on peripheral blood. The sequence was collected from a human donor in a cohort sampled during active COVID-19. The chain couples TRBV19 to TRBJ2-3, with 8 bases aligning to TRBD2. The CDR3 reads CATIPGGASDTQYF. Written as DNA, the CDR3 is TGTGCCACCATACCCGGGGGGGCATCAGATACGCAGTATTTT.